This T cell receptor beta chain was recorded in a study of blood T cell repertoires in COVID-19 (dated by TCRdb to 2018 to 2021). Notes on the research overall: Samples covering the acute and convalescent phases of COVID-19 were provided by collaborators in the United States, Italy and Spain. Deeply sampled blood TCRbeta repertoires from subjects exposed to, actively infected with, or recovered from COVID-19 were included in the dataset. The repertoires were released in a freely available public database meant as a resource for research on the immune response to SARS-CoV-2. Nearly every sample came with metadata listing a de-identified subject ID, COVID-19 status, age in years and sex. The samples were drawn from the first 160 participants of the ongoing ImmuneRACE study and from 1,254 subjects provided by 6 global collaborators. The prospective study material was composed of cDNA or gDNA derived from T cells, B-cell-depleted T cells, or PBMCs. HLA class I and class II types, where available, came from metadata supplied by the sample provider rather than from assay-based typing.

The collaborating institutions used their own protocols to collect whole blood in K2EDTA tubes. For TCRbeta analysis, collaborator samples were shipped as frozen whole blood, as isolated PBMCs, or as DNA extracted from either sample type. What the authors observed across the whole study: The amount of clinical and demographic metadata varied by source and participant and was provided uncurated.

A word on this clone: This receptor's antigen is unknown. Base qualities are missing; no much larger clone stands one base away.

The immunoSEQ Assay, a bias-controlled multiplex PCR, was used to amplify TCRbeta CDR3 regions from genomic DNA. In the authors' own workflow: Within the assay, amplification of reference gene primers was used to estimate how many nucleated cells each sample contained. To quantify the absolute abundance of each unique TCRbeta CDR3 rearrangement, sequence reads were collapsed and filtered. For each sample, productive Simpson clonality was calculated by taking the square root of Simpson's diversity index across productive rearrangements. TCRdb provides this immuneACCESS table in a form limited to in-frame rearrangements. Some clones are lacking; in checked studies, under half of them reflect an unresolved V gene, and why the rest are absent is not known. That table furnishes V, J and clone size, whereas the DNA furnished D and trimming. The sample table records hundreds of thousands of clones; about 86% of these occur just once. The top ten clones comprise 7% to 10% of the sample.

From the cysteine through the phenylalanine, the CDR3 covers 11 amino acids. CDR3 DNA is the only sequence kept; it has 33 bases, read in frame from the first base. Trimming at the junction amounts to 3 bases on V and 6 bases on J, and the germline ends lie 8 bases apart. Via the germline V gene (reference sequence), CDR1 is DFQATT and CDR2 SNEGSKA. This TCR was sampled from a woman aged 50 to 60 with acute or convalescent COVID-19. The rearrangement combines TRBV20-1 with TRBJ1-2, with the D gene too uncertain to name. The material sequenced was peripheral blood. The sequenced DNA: TGCAGTGCTAGTAAGGAGAATGGCTACACCTTC. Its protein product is CSASKENGYTF.